This T cell receptor (beta chain) was observed in a study of T cells expressing NK-cell markers. Looking at the study overall: Repertoires of TCR beta were obtained from T cells sorted as CD3+CD56+NKG2C+, CD3+CD56+NKG2C- and CD3+CD56-NKG2C+.

CDR3 length: 13 residues. Germline-derived CDR1 and CDR2 are MDHEN and SYDVKM. TCRdb derives one entry per CDR3 protein from the 5' RACE reads, leaving out DNA. This sample's clone table lists a few hundred thousand distinct CDR3 sequences. The TCR was taken from a man aged 18-70 years in good health. Sequencing input: blood T cells: a sorted CD56 or NKG2C T cell subset, CD4+ or CD8+ T cells, or bulk PBMC T cells (not recorded which). V and J are TRBV28 and TRBJ2-5; the TCRdb call, TRBD1, lacks DNA for checking. CDR3 loop: CASRGTEEETQYF.